This TCR beta chain was captured by sequencing in a study of T cell changes during pregnancy in multiple sclerosis. The protocol was immunoSEQ multiplex PCR, while the TCRdb copy is restricted to in-frame clones and leaves out a portion. The sample lists under 70,000 clones; about 90% were seen once. Germline CDR1 reads SQVTM; CDR2 reads ANQGSEA. With 4 bases removed from V and 5 bases from J, the gap between germline ends came to 9 bases. This CDR3 is 12 amino acids long. The TCR was taken from a female donor in good health, enrolled as a control in a pregnancy study. Sample: CD4+ T cells from peripheral blood mononuclear cells, taken after pregnancy. V usage is TRBV29-1 and J usage is TRBJ2-1; possible D gene TRBD2, 5 bases. The CDR3 protein is CSVVERNNEQFF. Here the CDR3 DNA reads TGCAGCGTTGTCGAGCGGAACAATGAGCAGTTCTTC.